Listed below are T cell receptor beta chains from one sample, sequenced in a study of blood T cells in healthy people across ages. TCRdb re-derived calls from the 5' RACE reads in MiXCR, one entry per CDR3 protein. The table records roughly 1,500,000 distinct CDR3 sequences, about 35% of them present only once. Sequencing was carried out using blood. These receptors all come from a young woman in good health. The CDR3 runs from the conserved cysteine through the conserved F or W. Each record gives: V gene, J gene, D gene, clone size, CDR3 DNA, CDR3 protein. A D gene is named only where the DNA matches it firmly. Expanded clones get a size class; other rows say once, few or many, or leave the size out.

>TRBV3-1|TRBJ2-3|-|once
TGTGCCAGCAGTCAACAGGGGAGGGACACAGATACGCAGTATTTT
CASSQQGRDTDTQYF
>TRBV18|TRBJ2-7|TRBD2|-
TGTGCCAGCTCACCAGATAGCGGGGTTAACGAGCAGTACTTC
CASSPDSGVNEQYF
>TRBV20-1|TRBJ2-7|TRBD2|-
TGCAGTGCTCCCTCCGGGACTAGCGGTTACGAGCAGTACTTC
CSAPSGTSGYEQYF
>TRBV28|TRBJ1-4|-|-
TGTGCCAGCAGCCGGCGGCGGGAACCAAATGAAAAACTGTTTTTT
CASSRRREPNEKLFF
>TRBV5-6|TRBJ2-7|-|many
TGTGCCAGCAGCGCGGGCGGAACCCGGTACTACGAGCAGTACTTC
CASSAGGTRYYEQYF
>TRBV10-3|TRBJ1-4|TRBD1|-
TGTGCCATCAGTGAGTCCGACAGGGGAACTGAAAAACTGTTTTTT
CAISESDRGTEKLFF
>TRBV2|TRBJ2-3|-|-
TGTGCCAGCAGGGGGGCCCAGTTCACAGATACGCAGTATTTT
CASRGAQFTDTQYF
>TRBV19|TRBJ2-6|TRBD1|-
TGTGCCAGTAGTTCAGGGGGCGTTAGCTCTGGGGCCAACGTCCTGACTTTC
CASSSGGVSSGANVLTF
>TRBV27|TRBJ2-7|-|few
TGTGCCAGCAAAAAGCCGGGCCTAGGGAACGAGCAGTACTTC
CASKKPGLGNEQYF
>TRBV12-3/TRBV12-4|TRBJ2-1|-|few
TGTGCCAGCAGGCAAGAGGTGCGTGATGAGCAGTTCTTC
CASRQEVRDEQFF
>TRBV6-5|TRBJ2-3|-|-
TGTGCCGGCAGTTACCAGCGGACTAGCACAGATACGCAGTATTTT
CAGSYQRTSTDTQYF
>TRBV4-1|TRBJ1-2|-|many
TGCGCCAGCAGCCATGGGAGTCTCAACTATGGCTACACCTTC
CASSHGSLNYGYTF
>TRBV12-3/TRBV12-4|TRBJ2-7|-|-
TGTGCCAGCAGGCTAATTGGGAGTAAGCAGTACTTC
CASRLIGSKQYF
>TRBV4-2|TRBJ2-3|-|-
TGTGCCAGCAGCCAAGATCCAGGGCTAGCAGGCGCGGATACGCAGTATTTT
CASSQDPGLAGADTQYF
>TRBV6-5|TRBJ2-1|-|-
TGTGCCAGCAGTTACTCGGGGGGTTCGGGGAATGAGCAGTTCTTC
CASSYSGGSGNEQFF
>TRBV7-9|TRBJ2-2|TRBD1|-
TGTGCCACCAAAAAGACCCAACTAGGGACAGGAAACACCGGGGAGCTGTTTTTT
CATKKTQLGTGNTGELFF
>TRBV27|TRBJ2-1|TRBD1|-
TGTGCCAGCGGTTCAGGGGGCTCCTACGAGCAGTTCTTC
CASGSGGSYEQFF
>TRBV10-2|TRBJ2-7|TRBD2|-
TGCGCCGGAAAGCGGGGGGGAGAGCAGTACTTC
CAGKRGGEQYF
>TRBV6-4|TRBJ2-1|TRBD2|few
TGTGCCAGCGAGGAGGTAGCGGGATATGGTGAGCAGTTCTTC
CASEEVAGYGEQFF
>TRBV28|TRBJ2-1|TRBD2|-
TGTGCCGGCAGTTTATGGTATTGGACTAGCGGGAGGGCCGGCTCCTACAATGAGCAGTTCTTC
CAGSLWYWTSGRAGSYNEQFF
>TRBV9|TRBJ2-7|-|-
TGCGCCAGCAGTGTTGCCGGGGGCACCTACGAGCAGTACTTC
CASSVAGGTYEQYF
>TRBV25-1|TRBJ2-5|-|-
TGTGCCAGCAGTGAAGCAGGGTTCGTGACCCAGTACTTC
CASSEAGFVTQYF
>TRBV6-6|TRBJ2-1|TRBD2|few
TGTGTCTGCAGTTACTCGGGCTTAGCGGGGGTATACAATGAGCAGTTCTTC
CVCSYSGLAGVYNEQFF
>TRBV20-1|TRBJ2-5|-|-
TGCAGTGCTAGAGATCTTCTGTTCCAAGAGACCCAGTACTTC
CSARDLLFQETQYF